This record looks at one T cell receptor (beta chain) sequence and its context. Its specificity is unknown. The CDR3 loop spans 14 amino acids. Between the trimmed V and J ends, which lost 5 bases and 3 bases, there was a span of 10 bases. The germline gives CDR1 MNHNS, CDR2 SASEGT. The source of the sample is a study of cytomegalovirus exposure and HLA in healthy donors. Study-level findings and limits: In vitro assays verified that three CMV-associated chains recognized CMV antigens specifically. It was assumed in the presence/absence analyses that sequencing depth was roughly uniform across donors.

Researchers ran the PCR with 60 Vbeta and 13 Jbeta primers. The table came from immunoSEQ multiplex PCR; TCRdb's copy has only in-frame clones and leaves some out. This sample has about 120,000 clones, with 70% to 80% found just once. What was sequenced was PBMCs. This chain links TRBV6-1 with TRBJ1-4; D gene uncertain. This receptor was taken from a human donor in good health. CDR3 nucleotides: TGTGCCAGCAGTACAGTCCCCGCTAATGAAAAACTGTTTTTT. It yields the protein CASSTVPANEKLFF.